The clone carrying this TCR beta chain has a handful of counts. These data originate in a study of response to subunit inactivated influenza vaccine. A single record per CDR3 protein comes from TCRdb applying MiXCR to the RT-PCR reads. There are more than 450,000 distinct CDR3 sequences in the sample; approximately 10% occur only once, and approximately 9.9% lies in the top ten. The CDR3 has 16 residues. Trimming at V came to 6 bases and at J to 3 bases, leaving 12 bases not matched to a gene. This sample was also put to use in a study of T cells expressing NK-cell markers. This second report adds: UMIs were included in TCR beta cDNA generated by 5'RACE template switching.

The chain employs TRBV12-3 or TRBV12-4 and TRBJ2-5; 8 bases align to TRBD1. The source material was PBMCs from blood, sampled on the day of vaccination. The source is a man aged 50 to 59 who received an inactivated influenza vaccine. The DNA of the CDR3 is TGTGCCAGCAGCCTCGCACCTGGACAGGGAGAAGAGACCCAGTACTTC. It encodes CASSLAPGQGEETQYF.